Below, 15 T cell receptor beta chains from the same sample are listed, as sequenced in a study of blood T cell repertoires in COVID-19. Repertoires were generated with immunoSEQ multiplex PCR, while TCRdb's copy carries only in-frame clones and drops some. The data contain 72,000 or so clones, roughly 81% of them singletons. Sequences were obtained from peripheral blood. The receptor set was obtained from a human donor in a cohort sampled during active COVID-19.

This rearrangement joins TRBV25-1 to TRBJ2-7; the match to TRBD1 covers 10 bases. The CDR3 contains 16 residues. The V gene's germline CDR1 is MGHDK and CDR2 SYGVNS. V dropped 6 bases and J dropped 3; count of bases not matched to a gene: 11. CDR3 residues: CASRPDDRGRSYEQYF. CDR3 DNA: TGTGCCAGCAGGCCCGACGACAGGGGGCGCAGCTACGAGCAGTACTTC.

The V and J genes are TRBV3-1 (or the pseudogene TRBV3-2) and TRBJ2-7; no firm D call. The CDR3 is made up of 14 amino acids. The germline V gene encodes CDR1 LGHDT and CDR2 YNNKEL (reference sequence). The V and J ends lost 0 bases and 3 bases respectively, with 9 bases between them. This CDR3 reads CASSQEAQNYEQYF. CDR3 nucleotide sequence: TGTGCCAGCAGCCAAGAGGCACAGAACTACGAGCAGTACTTC.

V gene TRBV7-8 combines with J gene TRBJ2-3, with D tentatively TRBD2 (5 bases). This CDR3 spans 15 amino acids. The germline V gene has CDR1 SGHVS and CDR2 FQNEAQ. V gave up 5 bases and J gave up 1 base, with 13 bases separating them. This CDR3 is CASSPTRWGTDTQYF. In nucleotides, the CDR3 is TGTGCCAGCAGCCCCACTAGGTGGGGCACAGATACGCAGTATTTT. Filled out from reference TRBV7-8 and TRBJ2-3, the complete variable domain reads GAGVSQSPRYKVAKRGQDVALRCDPISGHVSLFWYQQALGQGPEFLTYFQNEAQLDKSGLPSDRFFAERPEGSVSTLKIQRTQQEDSAVYLCASSPTRWGTDTQYFGPGTRLTVL.

The gene calls are TRBV27 and TRBJ2-5; 11 nucleotides align to TRBD2. J lost 6 bases, V lost 5 bases, and 14 bases had no gene match. The CDR3 is made up of 17 amino acids. Germline CDR1 MNHEY, CDR2 SMNVEV (reference sequence). CDR3 in amino acids: CASSPVTSGSGGKTQYF. CDR3 bases: TGTGCCAGCAGTCCAGTAACTAGCGGGAGTGGGGGCAAGACCCAGTACTTC.

The rearrangement joins TRBV11-3 to TRBJ2-3, with 7 bases identical to TRBD2. The CDR3 consists of 14 residues. The J segment lost 4 bases and the V segment lost 3 bases, leaving 4 bases of the junction unmatched. The germline gives CDR1 SGHNT, CDR2 YENEEA. CDR3 sequence reads: CASSLTSLADTQYF. The CDR3 DNA sequence: TGTGCCAGCAGCTTGACTAGCCTCGCAGATACGCAGTATTTT.

V and J are TRBV18 and TRBJ2-7; D perhaps matches TRBD1 (7 bases). The CDR3 covers 15 residues. V was trimmed by 0 bases and J by 3 bases, leaving 12 bases between them. The germline gives CDR1 KGHSH, CDR2 LQKENI. The CDR3, as DNA: TGTGCCAGCTCACCACCCGCAGGGGGGTTCTACGAGCAGTACTTC. Amino acid sequence: CASSPPAGGFYEQYF. Complete variable domain (other parts from reference TRBV18 and TRBJ2-7): NAGVMQNPRHLVRRRGQEARLRCSPMKGHSHVYWYRQLPEEGLKFMVYLQKENIIDESGMPKERFSAEFPKEGPSILRIQQVVRGDSAAYFCASSPPAGGFYEQYFGPGTRLTVT.

The chain links TRBV6-5 to TRBJ2-1; 8 positions match TRBD1. Germline V gives CDR1 MNHEY, CDR2 SVGAGI. This CDR3 comprises 14 residues. Losses at the gene ends were 7 bases for V and 0 bases for J; bases not matched to a gene: 2. CDR3 sequence reads: CASKDRDSYNEQFF. The DNA for the CDR3 is TGTGCCAGCAAGGACAGGGACTCCTACAATGAGCAGTTCTTC.

V and J are TRBV9 and TRBJ2-1; TRBD2 agrees at 9 bases. From germline, CDR1 is SGDLS and CDR2 YYNGEE. CDR3 size: 14 residues. Trimming removed 2 bases from V and 6 bases from J; junction bases left unmatched: 3. CDR3 nucleotides: TGTGCCAGCAGCGTTAGCGGGAGCCCCAATGAGCAGTTCTTC. It translates to CASSVSGSPNEQFF.

The J gene is TRBJ1-2, the V gene TRBV6-1; D gene uncertain. V lost 4 bases and J lost 1, with 19 bases in between. The CDR3 sequence is 17 residues long. Germline-derived CDR1 and CDR2 are MNHNS and SASEGT. The CDR3: CASSVDSLSAGNYGYTF. CDR3 DNA sequence: TGTGCCAGCAGTGTCGACTCCCTCTCGGCTGGTAACTATGGCTACACCTTC.

The chain uses TRBV3-1 (or the pseudogene TRBV3-2) and TRBJ2-7; 9 bases are shared with TRBD1. The V gene's germline CDR1 is LGHDT and CDR2 YNNKEL (reference sequence). The CDR3 extends over 14 amino acids. V shed 4 bases, J shed 6 bases, and the junction held 7 bases outside the gene matches. The DNA of the CDR3 is TGTGCCAGCAGCCGCGGACAGGGGAAGGGCGAGCAGTACTTC. The encoded protein is CASSRGQGKGEQYF.

The V call is TRBV5-6, the J call TRBJ1-2, with unresolved D. V was shortened by 3 bases and J by 6 bases, with 3 bases between the two germline ends. CDR1 is SGHDT, CDR2 YYEEEE, per germline. The CDR3 loop spans 10 amino acids. Here the CDR3 reads CASSSNGYTF. The DNA of the CDR3 is TGTGCCAGCAGCTCAAATGGCTACACCTTC.

In this sample, this clone turned up once. The gene calls are TRBV19 and TRBJ2-7; D is possibly TRBD2 (6 bases). This CDR3 spans 13 amino acids. The V end was cut by 5 bases, the J end by 4 bases, with 12 bases between. Per the germline V gene, CDR1 is LNHDA and CDR2 is SQIVND (reference sequence). The chain's CDR3 is CASSLQGGYEQYF. The CDR3 bases are TGTGCCAGTAGTCTCCAGGGAGGTTACGAGCAGTACTTC.

V and J are TRBV25-1 and TRBJ2-3; perhaps TRBD2 as D (7 bases). Per germline, CDR1 MGHDK and CDR2 SYGVNS. The V end lost 5 bases, the J end lost 2 bases, and 17 bases lay between the germline ends. This CDR3 spans 16 amino acids. The CDR3 DNA reads TGTGCCAGCAGTTTGGGGGGGGCGGGAAACACAGATACGCAGTATTTT. Translated, it gives CASSLGGAGNTDTQYF.

To note about this clone: Since a much larger clone is just one base distant, this may be a read error. This chain links TRBV4-2 with TRBJ2-3, with TRBD2 identical over 7 bases. The length of the CDR3 is 17 residues. Looked up from germline, CDR1 is LGHNA and CDR2 is YNFKEQ. The CDR3 DNA is TGTGGCAGCAGCCGCCAGCGGGGACCAATGGTCACAGATACGCAGTATTTT. It translates to CGSSRQRGPMVTDTQYF.

The chain employs TRBV6-5 and TRBJ1-5; possibly TRBD1 for D (5 bases). Germline assignment: CDR1 MNHEY and CDR2 SVGAGI. The CDR3 is made up of 14 amino acids. Trimming removed 7 bases from V and 3 bases from J, with 13 bases in between. CDR3 DNA: TGTGCCAGCAAGTTGACAGCTCTCAATCAGCCCCAGCATTTT. It encodes CASKLTALNQPQHF.